Sequencing of this T cell receptor beta chain was carried out in a study of cytomegalovirus exposure and HLA in healthy donors. The PCR had 60 Vbeta and 13 Jbeta primers. The repertoire was sequenced with immunoSEQ multiplex PCR; TCRdb's copy has only in-frame clones and lacks some. Among more than 90,000 clones, approximately 83% were seen once, and the ten largest hold about 3.8%. This CDR3 has 20 residues. This clone was seen only a few times. Sequencing was performed on PBMCs. The sequence was collected from a man aged 45-60 years in good health and CMV-seronegative. The rearrangement joins TRBV21-1 to TRBJ1-5; the D call TRBD1 from the table was never checked on the DNA. TRBV21-1 is given as a pseudogene. The CDR3 DNA is TGTGCCAGCAGCCCACTCGTAACCAAACAGGGGGCTCGGAGCAATCAGCCCCAGCATTTT. It encodes CASSPLVTKQGARSNQPQHF.